This record looks at one T cell receptor beta chain sequence and its context. Its antigen is as yet unknown. This beta chain turned up in a library designed for alpha chains; as an off-target read, its abundance says little. Germline CDR1 is PRHDT and CDR2 is FYEKMQ (reference sequence). This CDR3 region has 12 residues. The V and J ends lost 5 bases and 5 bases respectively, with 7 bases between them. One entry per CDR3 protein, called by TCRdb with MiXCR from the 5' RACE reads. The sample includes some 9,300 distinct CDR3 sequences, approximately 50% seen only once; the top ten take 25% to 30%. Time point noted: sample taken at primary tumor resection. The donor population consisted of approximately 79 patients with untreated, early-stage non-small cell lung cancer. Sequencing of whole RNA from tumor, nontumor lung or frozen PBMC involved no sorting. The data derive from a study of spatial heterogeneity in lung cancer.

Study-wide results and caveats: Expanded intratumoral alpha and beta TCR counts tracked tumor mutation counts.

The chain combines TRBV13 with TRBJ2-1; D gene uncertain. The TCR originated in a female donor with early-stage non-small cell lung cancer. The sample consisted of lung tumor tissue, taken at surgery. As DNA, the CDR3 is TGTGCCAGCAGCCATGGGGACAATGAGCAGTTCTTC. Translated, it gives CASSHGDNEQFF.